Listed below are T cell receptor beta chains from one sample, sequenced in a study of blood T cell repertoires in COVID-19. Profiled with immunoSEQ multiplex PCR; TCRdb holds only in-frame clones, not every one. The profile shows approximately 220,000 clones, roughly 85% of them singletons. The specimen sequenced was PBMCs or T cells enriched from blood (not recorded which). The origin of the receptors is a woman aged 40 to 50 with acute COVID-19. Each CDR3 is given with its conserved first and last residue. Each record gives: clone size, J gene, V gene, D gene, CDR3 DNA, CDR3 protein. A D gene is named only where the DNA matches it firmly. Expanded clones are given a class, and other clones once, few, many or no size at all.

size: -; J: TRBJ1-2; V: TRBV7-2; D: -; DNA: TGTGCCAGCAGCTCCTTCAAAGGGGCCTTCTATGGCTACACCTTC; CDR3: CASSSFKGAFYGYTF
size: -; J: TRBJ1-1; V: TRBV11-2; D: -; DNA: TGTGCCAGCAGCTTAGTACCAGGGGTGAACACTGAAGCTTTCTTT; CDR3: CASSLVPGVNTEAFF
size: -; J: TRBJ1-1; V: TRBV4-2; D: -; DNA: TGTGCCAGCAGCGCGCAGTCCGCGGACACTGAAGCTTTCTTT; CDR3: CASSAQSADTEAFF
size: -; J: TRBJ2-2; V: TRBV7-7; D: -; DNA: TGTGCTAGCAGCAGAACCCCGGGGAGCTCGCGCACCGGGGAGCTGTTTTTT; CDR3: CASSRTPGSSRTGELFF
size: -; J: TRBJ1-1; V: TRBV19; D: -; DNA: TGTGCCAGTCGCCCTGGGGGGGGCAATTATGGGACTGAAGCTTTCTTT; CDR3: CASRPGGGNYGTEAFF
size: few; J: TRBJ2-3; V: TRBV3-1/TRBV3-2; D: TRBD1; DNA: TGTGCCAGCAGCCACCCAAGGGCCCGGCGACAGGGGGACGCAGATACGCAGTATTTT; CDR3: CASSHPRARRQGDADTQYF
size: -; J: TRBJ2-1; V: TRBV7-3; D: -; DNA: TGTGCCAGCAGCCCCACCGGTGGATCGGGAGCTGAGCAGTTCTTC; CDR3: CASSPTGGSGAEQFF
size: many; J: TRBJ1-5; V: TRBV5-1; D: -; DNA: TGCGCCAGCAGCTTAGGGGTTAGCAATCAGCCCCAGCATTTT; CDR3: CASSLGVSNQPQHF
size: -; J: TRBJ2-3; V: TRBV14; D: -; DNA: TGTGCCAGCAGCCGCTTCCCCCCGGGTTTAGCGACTAGCACAGATACGCAGTATTTT; CDR3: CASSRFPPGLATSTDTQYF
size: -; J: TRBJ1-2; V: TRBV7-8; D: -; DNA: TGTGCCAGCAGCCCGAGACTAGGTTACTATGGCTACACCTTC; CDR3: CASSPRLGYYGYTF
size: -; J: TRBJ1-5; V: TRBV6-5; D: TRBD1; DNA: TGTGCCAGCAGTCAGGACAGGGGGAAGAATCAGCCCCAGCATTTT; CDR3: CASSQDRGKNQPQHF
size: once; J: TRBJ1-1; V: TRBV5-1; D: -; DNA: TGCGCCAGCAGCTCCGGGCCCGGGGGTACTGAAGCTTTCTTT; CDR3: CASSSGPGGTEAFF
size: -; J: TRBJ1-1; V: TRBV19; D: -; DNA: TGTGCCAGTAGTATAGGGGAGCGTGAAGCTTTCTTT; CDR3: CASSIGEREAFF
size: -; J: TRBJ1-4; V: TRBV24-1; D: TRBD1; DNA: TGTGCCACCAGTGATCCTGGACAGGGCCCAGAAAAACTGTTTTTT; CDR3: CATSDPGQGPEKLFF
size: -; J: TRBJ1-5; V: TRBV29-1; D: TRBD1; DNA: TGCAGCGTAGGACAGGGGAAAGGTCAGCCCCAGCATTTT; CDR3: CSVGQGKGQPQHF
size: -; J: TRBJ2-3; V: TRBV5-1; D: -; DNA: TGCGCCAGCAGACCTCAGAGGGATACGCAGTATTTT; CDR3: CASRPQRDTQYF
size: once; J: TRBJ1-1; V: TRBV30; D: -; DNA: TGTGCCTGGAGTGTACAAACCCTCGGGGACACTGAAGCTTTCTTT; CDR3: CAWSVQTLGDTEAFF
size: -; J: TRBJ2-2; V: TRBV6-5; D: -; DNA: TGTGCCAGCAGCCCCAGGGGAGCCGTCGGGGAGCTGTTTTTT; CDR3: CASSPRGAVGELFF
size: -; J: TRBJ1-2; V: TRBV3-1/TRBV3-2; D: -; DNA: TGTGCCAGCAGCCAAGATGAAACGAGGACATCGTATAACTATGGCTACACCTTC; CDR3: CASSQDETRTSYNYGYTF
size: -; J: TRBJ1-1; V: TRBV19; D: TRBD1; DNA: TGTGCCAGTAGTGTAGACAGGGAAGGGAATGAAGCTTTCTTT; CDR3: CASSVDREGNEAFF
size: many; J: TRBJ1-5; V: TRBV7-9; D: -; DNA: TGTGCCAGCAGCTTAGACTATAGCAATCAGCCCCAGCATTTT; CDR3: CASSLDYSNQPQHF
size: -; J: TRBJ2-7; V: TRBV7-8; D: -; DNA: TGTGCCAGCAGCCCGCTTGATGTCGGGAACTACGAGCAGTACTTC; CDR3: CASSPLDVGNYEQYF
size: -; J: TRBJ2-3; V: TRBV4-3; D: -; DNA: TGCGCCAGCAGCCAAGACGGCACGGCGGCTAGGCCAGATACGCAGTATTTT; CDR3: CASSQDGTAARPDTQYF
size: -; J: TRBJ1-2; V: TRBV7-8; D: -; DNA: TGTGCCAGCAGCCCAGACAGCTCTATGAGCTACACCTTC; CDR3: CASSPDSSMSYTF
size: once; J: TRBJ1-1; V: TRBV1; D: -; DNA: TGCACCAGCAGCCAACCCGGGAACACTGAAGCTTTCTTT; CDR3: CTSSQPGNTEAFF
size: -; J: TRBJ2-3; V: TRBV5-1; D: TRBD1; DNA: TGCGCCAGCAGCTTGGATGGACAGGGAAAACATACGCAGTATTTT; CDR3: CASSLDGQGKHTQYF
size: -; J: TRBJ1-1; V: TRBV19; D: -; DNA: TGTGCCAGTAAAGGGAGGGGGGCTAATGAAGCTTTCTTT; CDR3: CASKGRGANEAFF
size: -; J: TRBJ1-5; V: TRBV9; D: TRBD1; DNA: TGTGCCAGCAGCGAGGGACAGCTAAATCAGCCCCAGCATTTT; CDR3: CASSEGQLNQPQHF
size: once; J: TRBJ2-1; V: TRBV13; D: TRBD1; DNA: TGTGCCAGCAGCTCACTGACCATTGGACAGGGGATCTCCTACAATGAGCAGTTCTTC; CDR3: CASSSLTIGQGISYNEQFF
size: -; J: TRBJ2-6; V: TRBV5-1; D: -; DNA: TGCGCCAGCAGCTTGGTATTGGGGGCCAACGTCCTGACTTTC; CDR3: CASSLVLGANVLTF
size: -; J: TRBJ1-6; V: TRBV5-5; D: TRBD1; DNA: TGTGCCAGCAGCTACTCAGGGGACAGGTCAAATTCACCCCTCCACTTT; CDR3: CASSYSGDRSNSPLHF
size: -; J: TRBJ1-2; V: TRBV9; D: TRBD1; DNA: TGTGCCAGCAGCCCGACAGGGACCCTCTATGGCTACACCTTC; CDR3: CASSPTGTLYGYTF
size: few; J: TRBJ1-1; V: TRBV2; D: TRBD1; DNA: TGTGCCAGCAGTCGATTAACAGGGACAGGGAACACTGAAGCTTTCTTT; CDR3: CASSRLTGTGNTEAFF
size: -; J: TRBJ1-1; V: TRBV5-8; D: -; DNA: TGTGCCAGCATCGAGGTAACAGGGATAAAGACCGAAGCTTTCTTT; CDR3: CASIEVTGIKTEAFF
size: -; J: TRBJ1-1; V: TRBV5-6; D: TRBD1; DNA: TGTGCCAGCAGCCTTAGACAGGGGTTGAACACTGAAGCTTTCTTT; CDR3: CASSLRQGLNTEAFF
size: -; J: TRBJ2-5; V: TRBV7-8; D: TRBD1; DNA: TGTGCCAGCAGCCGAGGACAGGGCGAGACCCAGTACTTC; CDR3: CASSRGQGETQYF
size: -; J: TRBJ2-2; V: TRBV9; D: -; DNA: TGTGCCAGCAGCGTAACCGGGGCGAACACCGGGGAGCTGTTTTTT; CDR3: CASSVTGANTGELFF
size: -; J: TRBJ1-6; V: TRBV2; D: -; DNA: TGTGCCAGCAGTGAAAGATCCGGAGCAGATAATTCACCCCTCCACTTT; CDR3: CASSERSGADNSPLHF
size: -; J: TRBJ2-2; V: TRBV11-2; D: -; DNA: TGTGCCAGCAGCCAACTTTCCCGGACAGACTTAATGGACACCGGGGAGCTGTTTTTT; CDR3: CASSQLSRTDLMDTGELFF
size: -; J: TRBJ1-2; V: TRBV6-5; D: TRBD1; DNA: TGTGCCAGCAGGGGTCAGACAGGGAACTATGGCTACACCTTC; CDR3: CASRGQTGNYGYTF
size: -; J: TRBJ1-5; V: TRBV2; D: TRBD1; DNA: TGTGCCAGCCGGGACAGATTTTATAGCAATCAGCCCCAGCATTTT; CDR3: CASRDRFYSNQPQHF
size: -; J: TRBJ1-2; V: TRBV5-4; D: -; DNA: TGTGCCAGCACCAACCGGGGGGGTCGTGGCTACACCTTC; CDR3: CASTNRGGRGYTF
size: -; J: TRBJ1-1; V: TRBV18; D: -; DNA: TGTGCCAGCTCACTAACAGGGAACACTGAAGCTTTCTTT; CDR3: CASSLTGNTEAFF
size: -; J: TRBJ2-1; V: TRBV7-3; D: -; DNA: TGTGCCAGCAGCTTAACGGGGCAAGCGAGCTCCTACAATGAGCAGTTCTTC; CDR3: CASSLTGQASSYNEQFF
size: -; J: TRBJ2-7; V: TRBV29-1; D: -; DNA: TGCAGCGCCGGACACAGATCCCGGGACGAGCAGTACTTC; CDR3: CSAGHRSRDEQYF
size: -; J: TRBJ2-3; V: TRBV20-1; D: -; DNA: TGCAGTGCTAGTCTCTACGGCGGGAACACAGATACGCAGTATTTT; CDR3: CSASLYGGNTDTQYF
size: -; J: TRBJ2-1; V: TRBV6-4; D: -; DNA: TGTGCCAGCAGTGACTCGTTCCAGGGGTTGCACAATGAGCAGTTCTTC; CDR3: CASSDSFQGLHNEQFF
size: -; J: TRBJ2-3; V: TRBV23-1; D: -; DNA: TGCGCCATCACCCCGCTTTTTAGAGATACGCAGTATTTT; CDR3: CAITPLFRDTQYF
size: many; J: TRBJ1-4; V: TRBV2; D: TRBD1; DNA: TGTGCCAGCAGGGACAGGTTAGGGGAAAAACTGTTTTTT; CDR3: CASRDRLGEKLFF
size: -; J: TRBJ2-1; V: TRBV7-3; D: TRBD2; DNA: TGTGCCAGCAGCCCACTGACCCTAGCGGGGGGGACGAATGAGCAGTTCTTC; CDR3: CASSPLTLAGGTNEQFF
size: -; J: TRBJ1-1; V: TRBV19; D: -; DNA: TGTGCCAGTAGTATTGGAGCGCTGGGCACTGAAGCTTTCTTT; CDR3: CASSIGALGTEAFF
size: -; J: TRBJ1-1; V: TRBV24-1; D: -; DNA: TGTGCCACGCGGAACACGCAAGGGGCTAACACTGAAGCTTTCTTT; CDR3: CATRNTQGANTEAFF
size: -; J: TRBJ1-2; V: TRBV7-9; D: TRBD1; DNA: TGTGCCAGCAGCTTTCCGGGACAGGGTGTGTCTGGCTACACCTTC; CDR3: CASSFPGQGVSGYTF
size: -; J: TRBJ1-1; V: TRBV19; D: TRBD1; DNA: TGTGCCAGTAGTACAGACCTCGGACAGGCAGACACTGAAGCTTTCTTT; CDR3: CASSTDLGQADTEAFF
size: -; J: TRBJ1-1; V: TRBV2; D: -; DNA: TGTGCCAGCAGTCCGAGGGTAAACACTGAAGCTTTCTTT; CDR3: CASSPRVNTEAFF
size: -; J: TRBJ1-5; V: TRBV12-3/TRBV12-4; D: -; DNA: TGTGCCAGCAGCTTGACAGCTAATCAGCCCCAGCATTTT; CDR3: CASSLTANQPQHF